A single sample is the source of the 32 T cell receptor beta chains below, sequenced in a study of response to subunit inactivated influenza vaccine. TCRdb passed the RT-PCR reads through MiXCR, listing each CDR3 protein once. The sample yields around 520,000 distinct CDR3 sequences, about 25% seen once. The starting material was CD4+ T cells sorted from PBMCs, obtained more than 4 days after vaccination. These receptors all come from a man between 50 and 59 years old who received an inactivated influenza vaccine.

This clonotype was recorded a few times. V gene TRBV12-3 or TRBV12-4 combines with J gene TRBJ2-1; D gene uncertain. Trimming removed 5 bases at V and 0 bases at J, with 11 bases between. CDR3 size: 15 residues. CDR3 bases: TGTGCCAGCAGTCCAACTTACAGCTCCTACAATGAGCAGTTCTTC. Translated: CASSPTYSSYNEQFF.

The V gene is TRBV20-1, the J gene TRBJ2-1; unclear D gene. This CDR3 is built from 15 residues. The germline V and J ends were trimmed by 6 bases and 6 bases, with 21 bases remaining between them. Germline V gene lookup returns CDR1 DFQATT and CDR2 SNEGSKA (reference sequence). CDR3 nucleotides: TGCAGTGCGCCCGAGGAGAGGCGGTTGGGCAATGAGCAGTTCTTC. This translates into CSAPEERRLGNEQFF.

The V call is TRBV3-1, the J call TRBJ2-2; 12 bases align to TRBD2. This CDR3 is built from 19 residues. The germline CDR1 and CDR2 sequences are LGHDT and YNNKEL (reference sequence). The trim removed 1 base at V and 3 bases at J, leaving 9 bases unmatched. CDR3 DNA: TGTGCCAGCAGCCAAGTCAGGCTAGCGGGGGGGCCGGACACCGGGGAGCTGTTTTTT. Its protein is CASSQVRLAGGPDTGELFF.

The sample holds a few counts of this clonotype. The chain couples TRBV27 to TRBJ2-7; possible D gene TRBD2, 5 bases. Germline V gives CDR1 MNHEY, CDR2 SMNVEV (reference sequence). The CDR3 is made up of 14 amino acids. Trimming removed 2 bases from V and 5 bases from J, with 13 bases in between. In DNA, the CDR3 is TGTGCCAGCAGTTTAAATTCGAGGGCCAACGAGCAGTACTTC. It is translated as CASSLNSRANEQYF.

This rearrangement joins TRBV4-3 to TRBJ2-1, with 8 bases aligning to TRBD2. V trimming: 0 bases; J trimming: 0 bases; junction bases outside the gene matches: 10. Germline CDR1 LGHNA, CDR2 YSLEER. The CDR3 covers 19 residues. The CDR3 bases are TGCGCCAGCAGCCAAGAGCAGGCTAGCGGGCGCCCCTCCTACAATGAGCAGTTCTTC. Its translation: CASSQEQASGRPSYNEQFF.

This sequence joins TRBV29-1 and TRBJ2-7; D may be TRBD1 (6 bases). The ends were cut back, 6 bases at V and 2 bases at J, with 8 bases in the middle. The germline gives CDR1 SQVTM, CDR2 ANQGSEA. This CDR3 is 11 amino acids long. The DNA for the CDR3 is TGCAGCGTACAGGGAACCTACGAGCAGTACTTC. It codes for CSVQGTYEQYF.

The chain employs TRBV10-3 and TRBJ1-3; D remains ambiguous. There are 12 residues in the CDR3. Trimming removed 0 bases from V and 7 bases from J, with 4 bases in between. CDR1 is ENHRY, CDR2 SYGVKD, per germline. CDR3 in amino acids: CAISESENTIYF. The CDR3, as DNA: TGTGCCATCAGTGAGTCTGAGAACACCATATATTTT.

This clonotype was seen more than once but under ten times. This chain links TRBV28 with TRBJ1-1; TRBD1 is a possible D gene (6 bases). In germline, CDR1 is MDHEN, CDR2 SYDVKM. The CDR3 runs 17 residues. V shed 7 bases and J shed 0 bases, with 21 bases lying between them. CDR3 sequence reads: CASKFSETGPMNTEAFF. CDR3 coding DNA: TGTGCCAGCAAATTTTCCGAGACAGGCCCTATGAACACTGAAGCTTTCTTT. Based on the CDR3 plus reference TRBV28 and TRBJ1-1, the full variable domain is DVKVTQSSRYLVKRTGEKVFLECVQDMDHENMFWYRQDPGLGLRLIYFSYDVKMKEKGDIPEGYSVSREKKERFSLILESASTNQTSMYLCASKFSETGPMNTEAFFGQGTRLTVV.

The V call is TRBV7-2, the J call TRBJ2-5; a possible D gene is TRBD1 (5 bases). Germline lookup yields CDR1 SGHTA and CDR2 FQGNSA. The CDR3 consists of 13 residues. V dropped 4 bases and J dropped 7 bases, with 13 bases sitting between them. The CDR3 nucleotides are TGTGCCAGCAGCTCAGCGACAGTGGGGACCCAGTACTTC. Amino acid sequence: CASSSATVGTQYF.

This CDR3 is CASSLEGIETQYF. CDR3 nucleotide sequence: TGCGCCAGCAGCTTGGAGGGTATTGAGACCCAGTACTTC. The gene calls are TRBV5-1 and TRBJ2-5; D gene unclear. The CDR3 loop spans 13 amino acids. CDR1 is SGHRS and CDR2 is YFSETQ in the germline V gene. Between the trimmed V and J ends, which lost 0 bases and 5 bases, there was a span of 8 bases.

This rearrangement joins TRBV29-1 to TRBJ1-2, with TRBD1 as a possible D gene (6 bases). CDR3 size: 13 residues. CDR1 and CDR2 from the germline V gene are SQVTM and ANQGSEA. V lost 6 bases and J 8 bases, leaving 19 bases between the germline ends. The CDR3 loop reads CSVGTSTRTGYTF. For the CDR3, the DNA is TGCAGCGTCGGGACATCCACCCGTACCGGCTACACCTTC.

This clonotype was detected many times. The chain uses TRBV5-1 and TRBJ2-3; unclear D gene. Trimming took 6 bases from V and 0 from J, leaving 11 bases between them. The germline V gene has CDR1 SGHRS and CDR2 YFSETQ. This CDR3 is 14 amino acids long. CDR3 amino acids: CASTPAQSTDTQYF. The CDR3 region has the DNA TGCGCCAGCACTCCGGCACAGAGCACAGATACGCAGTATTTT.

This chain connects TRBV24-1 to TRBJ2-3; D is perhaps TRBD2 (6 bases). The CDR3 is 15 amino acids. Germline CDR1 is KGHDR and CDR2 is SFDVKD. V lost 9 bases, J lost 5 bases, and 20 bases lay in between. The CDR3 DNA is TGTGCCACCGCATCAGCTGGGGGGAGGAAAGATACGCAGTATTTT. Translated: CATASAGGRKDTQYF.

This clonotype appeared a few times. For the CDR3, the DNA is TGCGCCAGCAGCCAAGAGGGGGCGCGGGACACTGAAGCTTTCTTT. Protein sequence: CASSQEGARDTEAFF. The rearrangement links TRBV4-3 to TRBJ1-1; possibly TRBD1 for D (6 bases). The CDR3 is made up of 15 amino acids. Germline-derived CDR1 and CDR2 are LGHNA and YSLEER. Trimming took off 0 bases at V and 3 bases at J, with 11 bases between the two ends.

V and J are TRBV4-1 and TRBJ2-2; the D gene could be TRBD1 or TRBD2 (6 bases each). V was shortened by 4 bases and J by 2 bases, with 14 bases between the two germline ends. Per the germline V gene, CDR1 is MGHRA and CDR2 is YSYEKL. The CDR3 loop spans 16 amino acids. In nucleotides, the CDR3 is TGCGCCAGCAGCCCTCTCGGGGGACAAAACACCGGGGAGCTGTTTTTT. Protein sequence: CASSPLGGQNTGELFF.

This clonotype has more than one count but fewer than ten. The rearrangement joins TRBV12-3 or TRBV12-4 to TRBJ1-6; a possible D gene is TRBD1 (5 bases). This CDR3 spans 13 amino acids. Trimming pared 6 bases from V and 8 bases from J, leaving 11 bases between. The CDR3 DNA reads as TGTGCCAGCAGGCCCCCGGGGGATTCACCCCTCCACTTT. This codes for CASRPPGDSPLHF.

The chain couples TRBV7-3 to TRBJ2-7; 7 bases are a match to TRBD2. CDR1 is SGHTA and CDR2 is FQGTGA in the germline V gene. The length of the CDR3 is 15 residues. V gave up 1 base and J gave up 7 bases; unmatched junction bases: 10. The DNA of the CDR3 is TGTGCCAGCAGCTTAAGCGGGGGTTCGGCGGGTGAGCAGTACTTC. Translation: CASSLSGGSAGEQYF.

This clonotype has a count of ten or more. The rearrangement uses TRBV29-1 and TRBJ2-5; 9 nucleotides agree with TRBD1. V shed 1 base, J shed 7 bases, and the junction held 7 bases outside the gene matches. This CDR3 spans 14 amino acids. Germline V CDR1 and CDR2: SQVTM, ANQGSEA. The CDR3 DNA reads TGCAGCGTTGAAGGGAGGACAGGGGATGGGACCCAGTACTTC. It translates to CSVEGRTGDGTQYF.

This clonotype was observed a few times. This chain uses TRBV7-2 with TRBJ2-7; the match to TRBD1 covers 7 bases. This CDR3 has 14 residues. Germline values: CDR1 SGHTA, CDR2 FQGNSA. The trim removed 5 bases at V and 3 bases at J, leaving 7 bases unmatched. CDR3 in DNA: TGTGCCAGCAGCGCATACAGGGGTAGCTACGAGCAGTACTTC. Translation gives CASSAYRGSYEQYF.

This sequence joins TRBV15 and TRBJ1-3; the D is unclear. The CDR3 has 14 residues. Trimming shortened V by 6 bases and J by 5 bases, and 14 bases separated the two germline ends. Germline-derived CDR1 and CDR2 are LNHNV and YYDKDF (reference sequence). CDR3 DNA: TGTGCCACCAGGGGTGGATTTTCTAGAAACACCATATATTTT. Protein product: CATRGGFSRNTIYF.

CDR3 region: CASSLARDRSHEQYF. Here the CDR3 DNA reads TGCGCCAGCAGCTTGGCACGGGACAGGTCACACGAGCAGTACTTC. The chain employs TRBV5-1 and TRBJ2-7; 8 bases match TRBD1. Germline V gene data show CDR1 as SGHRS and CDR2 as YFSETQ. The CDR3 is 15 amino acids. V lost 0 bases, J lost 5 bases, and 7 bases stayed unmatched. Full variable domain (remainder filled in from reference TRBV5-1 and TRBJ2-7): KAGVTQTPRYLIKTRGQQVTLSCSPISGHRSVSWYQQTPGQGLQFLFEYFSETQRNKGNFPGRFSGRQFSNSRSEMNVSTLELGDSALYLCASSLARDRSHEQYFGPGTRLTVT.

This clonotype was found a few times. This sequence joins TRBV20-1 and TRBJ2-1, with 8 bases lining up with TRBD2. With 4 bases clipped from V and 0 bases from J, the junction kept 11 bases outside the gene matches. Germline lookup yields CDR1 DFQATT and CDR2 SNEGSKA (reference sequence). The CDR3 loop spans 17 amino acids. The CDR3 DNA sequence: TGCAGTGCTAAAGCTTTTGGCGGGAGGAACTCCTACAATGAGCAGTTCTTC. Its translation: CSAKAFGGRNSYNEQFF.

The chain recombines TRBV30 with TRBJ2-3; a possible D gene is TRBD2 (5 bases). This CDR3 is built from 14 residues. The V gene's germline CDR1 is GTSNPN and CDR2 SVGIG (reference sequence). V lost 0 bases to trimming and J lost 8 bases, with 15 bases between them. CDR3 DNA sequence: TGTGCCTGGAGTGTACCCCCGGGAATCGTTACGCAGTATTTT. Residues: CAWSVPPGIVTQYF.

The V and J genes are TRBV6-2 or TRBV6-3 and TRBJ2-2; no firm D call. The V and J ends lost 7 bases and 6 bases respectively, with 12 bases between them. This CDR3 is built from 13 residues. CDR1 and CDR2 (germline): MNHEY, SVGEGT. For the CDR3, the DNA is TGTGCCAGCACCGATAACGGGCCCGGGGAGCTGTTTTTT. It specifies CASTDNGPGELFF.

This clonotype was recorded a few times. V usage is TRBV12-3 or TRBV12-4 and J usage is TRBJ2-2; 9 bases align to TRBD2. Trimming took 6 bases from V and 2 from J; bases not matched to a gene: 4. The CDR3 is made up of 15 amino acids. DNA of the CDR3: TGTGCCAGCAGCCCTAGCGGGACTAACACCGGGGAGCTGTTTTTT. It is translated as CASSPSGTNTGELFF.

The chain couples TRBV29-1 to TRBJ2-4; D gene unclear. The CDR3 covers 14 residues. Trimming pared 4 bases from V and 0 bases from J, leaving 10 bases between. CDR1 and CDR2 from the germline V gene are SQVTM and ANQGSEA. Here the CDR3 reads CSVAFRLAKNIQYF. DNA for the CDR3: TGCAGCGTTGCGTTCAGATTAGCCAAAAACATTCAGTACTTC.

In its sample, this clonotype was seen many times. This chain uses TRBV12-3 or TRBV12-4 with TRBJ1-1; D ambiguous. This CDR3 has 13 amino acids. V was pared by 3 bases and J by 4 bases, with 9 bases between. The DNA of the CDR3 is TGTGCCAGCAGTTTCACAGAGGGCACTGAAGCTTTCTTT. Amino acid sequence: CASSFTEGTEAFF.

CDR3 in DNA: TGCAGTGCTAGAGATCTGACTAGCGGGAGCGGTTCCTACGAGCAGTACTTC. Encoded protein: CSARDLTSGSGSYEQYF. V and J are TRBV20-1 and TRBJ2-7, with 12 positions matching TRBD2. V lost 0 bases to trimming and J lost 1 base; unmatched junction nucleotides: 7. This CDR3 comprises 17 residues. The germline V gene encodes CDR1 DFQATT and CDR2 SNEGSKA (reference sequence).

This rearrangement joins TRBV10-3 to TRBJ2-7, with TRBD2 as a possible D gene (5 bases). The CDR3 is 13 residues long. CDR1 and CDR2 (germline): ENHRY, SYGVKD. The germline V and J ends were trimmed by 4 bases and 2 bases, with 9 bases remaining between them. CDR3 bases: TGTGCCATCAGTGCGCGGGTTGCCTACGAGCAGTACTTC. Translation gives CAISARVAYEQYF.

The rearrangement links TRBV20-1 to TRBJ2-1; D possibly corresponds to TRBD2 (5 bases). The V gene lost 3 bases and the J gene lost 1 base, with 13 bases spanning the gap. Per the germline V gene, CDR1 is DFQATT and CDR2 is SNEGSKA (reference sequence). There are 15 residues in the CDR3. The chain's CDR3 is CSASLRARSYNEQFF. CDR3 in DNA: TGCAGTGCTAGCTTGAGGGCCAGGTCCTACAATGAGCAGTTCTTC.

The J gene is TRBJ1-2, the V gene TRBV29-1; 10 bases are a match to TRBD1. The CDR3 extends over 12 amino acids. Germline trimming cut 7 bases from V and 8 bases from J; bases unmatched to any gene: 7. The germline CDR1 and CDR2 sequences are SQVTM and ANQGSEA. This CDR3 reads CSGGTGDEGYTF. Written as DNA, the CDR3 is TGCAGCGGTGGGACAGGGGACGAGGGCTACACCTTC.

V is TRBV5-1 and J is TRBJ2-7; D gene unclear. Trimming pared 0 bases from V and 0 bases from J, leaving 13 bases between. Germline lookup yields CDR1 SGHRS and CDR2 YFSETQ. This CDR3 comprises 16 residues. CDR3 sequence reads: CASSLAATSSSYEQYF. Here the CDR3 DNA reads TGCGCCAGCAGCTTGGCCGCGACATCGAGCTCCTACGAGCAGTACTTC.